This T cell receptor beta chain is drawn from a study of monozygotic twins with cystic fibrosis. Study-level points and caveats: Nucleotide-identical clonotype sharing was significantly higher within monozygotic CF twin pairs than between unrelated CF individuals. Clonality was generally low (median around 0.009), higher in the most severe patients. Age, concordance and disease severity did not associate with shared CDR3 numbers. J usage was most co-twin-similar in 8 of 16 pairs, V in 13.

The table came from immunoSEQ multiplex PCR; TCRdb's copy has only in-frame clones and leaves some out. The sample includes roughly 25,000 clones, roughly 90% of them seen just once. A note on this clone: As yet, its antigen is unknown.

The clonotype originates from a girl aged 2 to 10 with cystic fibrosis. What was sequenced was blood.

In DNA form, the CDR3 reads TGTGCCAGCAGCGTCGGGACAGGGGGTAATGAAAAACTGTTTTTT. This translates into CASSVGTGGNEKLFF. This rearrangement joins TRBV9 to TRBJ1-4; 11 bases fit TRBD1. This CDR3 has 15 residues. V lost 2 bases, J lost 4 bases, and 1 base stayed unmatched. Germline V gene data show CDR1 as SGDLS and CDR2 as YYNGEE.